This TCR beta chain was retrieved from a study of shared clonotypes between healthy human individuals. Across the whole study: Plates per donor: three CD4 naive, three CD4 memory, two CD8 naive, one CD8 memory.

The investigators split CD4+ cells into a CD45RA+ naive subset and a CD45RA-negative memory subset. Some 30,000 T cell genomes, or 200 to 250 ng DNA, went into the sorted-subset replicate PCRs. The protocol was immunoSEQ multiplex PCR, while the TCRdb copy is restricted to in-frame clones and leaves out a portion. Of over 1.5 million clones listed, 98% are singletons. V was clipped by 1 base and J by 0 bases, with 22 bases between them. The CDR3 has 20 amino acids. Germline V gene sequence: CDR1 SGHDN, CDR2 FVKESK. The source material was naive CD4+ T cells sorted from blood. The subset here: CD45RA+ positively selected. The TCR sequence derives from a man aged 25-40 years in good health. The chain links TRBV14 to TRBJ1-5; tentative D call: TRBD1 (5 bases). The CDR3 region is CASSQVRLSRDVYSNQPQHF. CDR3 in DNA: TGTGCCAGCAGCCAAGTGCGGTTAAGCCGGGACGTATATAGCAATCAGCCCCAGCATTTT.